The 25 T cell receptor beta chains below all came from one sample that was sequenced in a study of graft-versus-host responses after intestinal transplantation. No antigen is known for these receptors. Sequenced by immunoSEQ multiplex PCR; TCRdb stores in-frame clones only, minus some. The table includes 80,000 to 100,000 clones, under 90% detected once. Source: unstimulated CD4+ T cells sorted from spleen or lymph node cells, taken before intestinal transplant. These receptors came from a human donor who received an intestinal transplant.

This chain uses TRBV9 with TRBJ1-5; the match to TRBD1 covers 7 bases. Germline-derived CDR1 and CDR2 are SGDLS and YYNGEE. This CDR3 is built from 14 residues. The J segment lost 5 bases and the V segment lost 4 bases, leaving 6 bases of the junction unmatched. DNA of the CDR3: TGTGCCAGCAGCCCGGGGGACAGCTATCAGCCCCAGCATTTT. Its translation is CASSPGDSYQPQHF.

The chain recombines TRBV18 with TRBJ2-1, with TRBD2 matching 9 bases. In germline, CDR1 is KGHSH, CDR2 LQKENI. V trimming: 3 bases; J trimming: 0 bases; junction bases outside the gene matches: 3. This CDR3 comprises 16 residues. The CDR3 DNA is TGTGCCAGCTCACCCCCGACTAGCGGCTCCTACAATGAGCAGTTCTTC. Amino acid sequence: CASSPPTSGSYNEQFF.

The chain has TRBV7-3 and TRBJ2-2; D perhaps matches TRBD2 (5 bases). V was cut by 2 bases and J by 0 bases, with 10 bases left in between. Germline assignment: CDR1 SGHTA and CDR2 FQGTGA. The CDR3 is made up of 16 amino acids. The CDR3 loop reads CASSLGGGTNTGELFF. CDR3 in DNA: TGTGCCAGCAGCTTAGGTGGAGGAACGAACACCGGGGAGCTGTTTTTT.

The chain uses TRBV27 and TRBJ2-1; D is undetermined. V lost 6 bases to trimming and J lost 0 bases, with 12 bases between them. The V gene's germline CDR1 is MNHEY and CDR2 SMNVEV (reference sequence). The CDR3 covers 15 residues. Here the CDR3 reads CASRPGSSSYNEQFF. The CDR3 coding sequence is TGTGCCAGCAGGCCAGGATCGAGCTCCTACAATGAGCAGTTCTTC.

This rearrangement joins TRBV10-3 to TRBJ1-1; D is uncertain. V was cut by 4 bases and J by 0 bases, with 9 bases left in between. Germline-derived CDR1 and CDR2 are ENHRY and SYGVKD. The CDR3 is made up of 14 amino acids. DNA for the CDR3: TGTGCCATCAGTGTTGGGGAGATGAACACTGAAGCTTTCTTT. This gives the protein CAISVGEMNTEAFF.

This chain joins TRBV20-1 and TRBJ1-2, with a possible D match to TRBD1 (5 bases). The CDR3 loop spans 11 amino acids. V was shortened by 0 bases and J by 8 bases, with 7 bases between the two germline ends. From germline, CDR1 is DFQATT and CDR2 SNEGSKA (reference sequence). CDR3 DNA: TGCAGTGCTAGAGACAGGGAAGGCTACACCTTC. Amino acids: CSARDREGYTF.

The genes are TRBV5-8 and TRBJ1-1; D remains unclear. The length of the CDR3 is 13 residues. CDR1 and CDR2 (germline): SGHTS, YDEGEE. V gave up 0 bases and J gave up 5 bases, with 8 bases separating them. CDR3 amino acids: CASSLGRRTEAFF. CDR3 DNA: TGTGCCAGCAGCTTGGGAAGGAGGACTGAAGCTTTCTTT.

This sequence joins TRBV7-9 and TRBJ1-2; the D is unclear. CDR1 SEHNR and CDR2 FQNEAQ come from the germline V gene (reference sequence). The CDR3 has 13 amino acids. V was trimmed by 2 bases and J by 8 bases, leaving 12 bases between them. In nucleotides, the CDR3 is TGTGCCAGCAGCTTAACATCACTCGGGGGCTACACCTTC. This gives the protein CASSLTSLGGYTF.

The V gene is TRBV4-1, the J gene TRBJ1-2, with D maybe TRBD1 (5 bases). Trimming shortened V by 3 bases and J by 5 bases, and 19 bases separated the two germline ends. Germline CDR1 is MGHRA and CDR2 is YSYEKL. This CDR3 spans 16 amino acids. CDR3 region: CASSHGMGPSGYGYTF. The DNA for the CDR3 is TGCGCCAGCAGCCACGGCATGGGGCCCTCTGGATATGGCTACACCTTC.

This clone came up a few times. The chain recombines TRBV4-1 with TRBJ1-5, with a weak D call TRBD1 (5 bases). The CDR3 is made up of 14 amino acids. Germline CDR1 MGHRA, CDR2 YSYEKL. V lost 1 base and J lost 6, with 10 bases in between. The CDR3: CASSQGVQGQPQHF. CDR3 nucleotides: TGCGCCAGCAGCCAAGGGGTCCAGGGTCAGCCCCAGCATTTT.

The chain employs TRBV2 and TRBJ2-3, with 13 bases matching TRBD2. The CDR3 covers 15 residues. Trimming removed 10 bases from V and 4 bases from J; junction bases left unmatched: 8. From germline, CDR1 is SNHLY and CDR2 FYNNEI. In DNA, the CDR3 is TGTGCCACCCTGGGACTAGCGGGAACTGCAGATACGCAGTATTTT. Translation gives CATLGLAGTADTQYF. The full variable domain, its missing parts supplied by reference TRBV2 and TRBJ2-3, is EPEVTQTPSHQVTQMGQEVILRCVPISNHLYFYWYRQILGQKVEFLVSFYNNEISEKSEIFDDQFSVERPDGSNFTLKIRSTKLEDSAMYFCATLGLAGTADTQYFGPGTRLTVL.

This clone was picked up a small number of times. The J gene is TRBJ1-1, the V gene TRBV20-1; D is undetermined. The CDR3 runs to 11 residues. Germline CDR1 and CDR2: DFQATT and SNEGSKA (reference sequence). Trimming removed 7 bases at V and 4 bases at J, with 10 bases between. CDR3 region: CSGGWATEAFF. The CDR3 DNA reads TGCAGTGGCGGGTGGGCCACTGAAGCTTTCTTT.

V is TRBV7-2 and J is TRBJ1-4, with unresolved D. From germline, CDR1 is SGHTA and CDR2 FQGNSA. The V gene lost 3 bases and the J gene lost 7 bases, with 9 bases spanning the gap. The CDR3 covers 13 residues. The CDR3 coding sequence is TGTGCCAGCAGCTTCTCATTCGGTGAAAAACTGTTTTTT. Its translation is CASSFSFGEKLFF.

J is TRBJ1-2 and V is TRBV28, with D tentatively TRBD1 (6 bases). This CDR3 contains 11 residues. CDR1 is MDHEN, CDR2 SYDVKM, per germline. V was shortened by 7 bases and J by 8 bases, with 11 bases between the two germline ends. The CDR3 nucleotides read TGTGCCAGCACTCAGGGGTTGGGCTACACCTTC. Translating it yields CASTQGLGYTF.

The rearrangement joins TRBV18 to TRBJ1-1; unclear D gene. Deletions cut 0 bases from V and 4 bases from J, with 15 bases between. The length of the CDR3 is 16 residues. Germline V gene sequence: CDR1 KGHSH, CDR2 LQKENI. DNA for the CDR3: TGTGCCAGCTCACCACCGGGTCGGCAGCGAGGCACTGAAGCTTTCTTT. Its protein is CASSPPGRQRGTEAFF.

The chain recombines TRBV11-2 with TRBJ2-1; 7 positions agree with TRBD2. The CDR3 length is 12 residues. Germline V lookup: CDR1 SGHAT, CDR2 FQNNGV. The junction had 3 bases not matched to a gene; V was cut back by 6 bases and J by 7 bases. In DNA form, the CDR3 reads TGTGCCAGCAGGCTGGGAGGGAATGAGCAGTTCTTC. Translation gives CASRLGGNEQFF.

V is TRBV2 and J is TRBJ2-5; D may be TRBD1 (6 bases). The CDR3 covers 15 residues. The germline V gene encodes CDR1 SNHLY and CDR2 FYNNEI. Trimming took 3 bases from V and 4 from J, leaving 15 bases between them. For the CDR3, the DNA is TGTGCCAGCAGTGACCAGGGGTTGTTAGGAGAGACCCAGTACTTC. Its protein product is CASSDQGLLGETQYF.

The chain is built from TRBV2 and TRBJ1-1; D not resolved. Germline CDR1 SNHLY, CDR2 FYNNEI. With 6 bases removed from V and 3 bases from J, the gap between germline ends came to 8 bases. The CDR3 runs to 12 residues. CDR3 protein: CASREAYTEAFF. CDR3 DNA: TGTGCCAGCAGGGAGGCGTACACTGAAGCTTTCTTT.

The chain combines TRBV21-1 with TRBJ2-3; the D call of TRBD2 is as the table states it, not checked on the DNA. TRBV21-1 is reported as a pseudogene. The CDR3 consists of 15 residues. The CDR3 region is CASSRERGSTDTQYF. CDR3 coding DNA: TGTGCCAGCAGCAGAGAGCGGGGCTCCACAGATACGCAGTATTTT.

Of note for this clone: One end of the junction does not line up with germline, which may come from a read error. The rearrangement links TRBV10-3 to TRBJ1-1; D not certain. Germline CDR1 is ENHRY and CDR2 is SYGVKD. CDR3 length: 14 amino acids. The CDR3 nucleotides read TGTGCCACCCAACCGGGCCGAGGGAACACTGAAGTTTTCTTT. It codes for CATQPGRGNTEVFF.

This clone came up a few times. V and J are TRBV23-1 and TRBJ2-3; 11 bases map to TRBD1. TRBV23-1 is identified as an open reading frame with a role that is uncertain. This CDR3 is 14 amino acids long. V gave up 4 bases and J gave up 4 bases; unmatched junction bases: 1. The CDR3 loop reads CASSRTGGADTQYF. For the CDR3, the DNA is TGCGCCAGCAGTCGGACAGGGGGCGCAGATACGCAGTATTTT.

V and J are TRBV11-2 and TRBJ1-1; 10 bases map to TRBD1. CDR1 SGHAT and CDR2 FQNNGV come from the germline V gene. V trimming: 5 bases; J trimming: 1 base; junction bases outside the gene matches: 4. The CDR3 consists of 15 residues. The DNA of the CDR3 is TGTGCCAGCAGCCCGGGGACAGGGGCGAACACTGAAGCTTTCTTT. It yields the protein CASSPGTGANTEAFF.

This chain connects TRBV11-2 to TRBJ1-1; D is ambiguous. V dropped 5 bases and J dropped 1 base, with 8 bases sitting between them. CDR1 is SGHAT and CDR2 is FQNNGV in the germline V gene. The CDR3 spans 13 residues. CDR3 in amino acids: CASSSTGNTEAFF. CDR3 nucleotides: TGTGCCAGCAGCAGCACCGGGAACACTGAAGCTTTCTTT. The full variable domain, with the rest looked up from reference TRBV11-2 and TRBJ1-1, is EAGVAQSPRYKIIEKRQSVAFWCNPISGHATLYWYQQILGQGPKLLIQFQNNGVVDDSQLPKDRFSAERLKGVDSTLKIQPAKLEDSAVYLCASSSTGNTEAFFGQGTRLTVV.

The chain recombines TRBV6-6 with TRBJ1-5, with TRBD1 identical over 10 bases. Germline V gene data show CDR1 as MNHNY and CDR2 as SVGAGI (reference sequence). This CDR3 has 16 amino acids. J gave up 6 bases and V 4 bases, and 9 bases lay outside the gene matches. The CDR3 here is CASSSPDRGRGQPQHF. The CDR3 coding sequence is TGTGCCAGCAGTTCCCCAGACAGGGGGCGCGGTCAGCCCCAGCATTTT.

This clone occurred a few times. This sequence joins TRBV6-6 and TRBJ1-2; D is unclear. The germline V gene encodes CDR1 MNHNY and CDR2 SVGAGI (reference sequence). V lost 0 bases to trimming and J lost 0 bases, with 11 bases between them. The CDR3 totals 16 residues. The CDR3 here is CASSYSRAQANYGYTF. The CDR3 DNA sequence: TGTGCCAGCAGTTACTCGAGGGCCCAAGCTAACTATGGCTACACCTTC.